These 28 T cell receptor beta chains originate from one sample sequenced in a study of neurological immune-mediated disorders. TCRdb independently ran MiXCR on the 5' RACE reads; one entry per CDR3 protein. The sample holds some 60,000 distinct CDR3 sequences, over 8.5% seen once. The time point was: longitudinal time-point 1 (baseline). The material sequenced was PBMCs. The source of these receptors is a male donor with HTLV-1-associated myelopathy (HAM/TSP).

This clonotype was detected ten times or more. The chain uses TRBV20-1 and TRBJ1-6; the D is unclear. Trimming removed 0 bases at V and 8 bases at J, with 8 bases between. The CDR3 runs 13 residues. Germline CDR1 is DFQATT and CDR2 is SNEGSKA (reference sequence). CDR3 sequence (DNA): TGCAGTGCTAGAGATTCTCCTCATTCACCCCTCCACTTT. The encoded protein is CSARDSPHSPLHF.

This clonotype was counted many times. The chain employs TRBV25-1 and TRBJ2-2; D is perhaps TRBD1 (5 bases). CDR1 and CDR2 from the germline V gene are MGHDK and SYGVNS. V lost 6 bases and J lost 6, with 11 bases in between. The CDR3 has 13 residues. CDR3 nucleotide sequence: TGTGCCAGCAGCTCAGGGATATCCGGGGAGCTGTTTTTT. Translating it yields CASSSGISGELFF.

The table lists this clonotype with many counts. This sequence joins TRBV12-3 or TRBV12-4 and TRBJ2-2; D remains ambiguous. Trimming took off 7 bases at V and 6 bases at J, with 9 bases between the two ends. The CDR3 length is 12 residues. This CDR3 is CASNRDPGELFF. In nucleotides, the CDR3 is TGTGCCAGCAATCGTGACCCCGGGGAGCTGTTTTTT.

This clonotype has at least ten counts. This chain joins TRBV7-9 and TRBJ1-2; D not resolved. The V and J ends lost 5 bases and 4 bases respectively, with 11 bases between them. Germline CDR1 SEHNR, CDR2 FQNEAQ (reference sequence). The CDR3 extends over 13 amino acids. The CDR3 DNA follows: TGTGCCAGCAGCGGGGAGGGCGGCTATGGCTACACCTTC. Its protein is CASSGEGGYGYTF.

This clonotype was seen repeatedly, ten times or more. The chain carries TRBV20-1 and TRBJ2-1; D possibly corresponds to TRBD2 (6 bases). CDR3 length: 17 residues. Germline V lookup: CDR1 DFQATT, CDR2 SNEGSKA (reference sequence). Trimming pared 0 bases from V and 2 bases from J, leaving 17 bases between. Here the CDR3 reads CSARDISAGLTYNEQFF. CDR3 nucleotide sequence: TGCAGTGCTAGAGATATTTCCGCGGGGCTGACCTACAATGAGCAGTTCTTC.

This chain uses TRBV20-1 with TRBJ2-3; TRBD2 matches at 10 bases. The length of the CDR3 is 15 residues. The junction had 6 bases not matched to a gene; V was cut back by 4 bases and J by 2 bases. Germline values: CDR1 DFQATT, CDR2 SNEGSKA (reference sequence). DNA for the CDR3: TGCAGTGCTAAAGATCTAGCGGGGGTCACAGATACGCAGTATTTT. Translating it yields CSAKDLAGVTDTQYF.

This clonotype was found many times. V gene TRBV28 combines with J gene TRBJ1-2; 7 bases align to TRBD1. The V gene's germline CDR1 is MDHEN and CDR2 SYDVKM. This CDR3 is 12 amino acids long. With V trimmed by 8 bases and J by 4 bases, 4 bases remained unmatched. The CDR3 DNA reads TGTGCCAGCGGGGGACAGATCTATGGCTACACCTTC. Protein: CASGGQIYGYTF.

Many counts were recorded for this clonotype. J is TRBJ1-4 and V is TRBV5-1; TRBD1 matches 7 bases. Germline lookup yields CDR1 SGHRS and CDR2 YFSETQ. The J segment lost 0 bases and the V segment lost 3 bases, leaving 11 bases of the junction unmatched. The CDR3 runs to 18 residues. The CDR3 nucleotides read TGCGCCAGCAGCTCACAGACAGGGTTATTTTCAACTAATGAAAAACTGTTTTTT. Translating it yields CASSSQTGLFSTNEKLFF.

This clonotype has more than one count but fewer than ten. At one of its ends the junction is not consistent with the germline gene, which may arise from a read error. The V gene is TRBV7-2, the J gene TRBJ1-2; D may be TRBD1 (6 bases). Germline loops: CDR1 SGHTA, CDR2 FQGNSA. CDR3 length equals 15 residues. Written as DNA, the CDR3 is TGTGCCAGCAGCTCCCCCCCAACAGGGAACTATGGCCACACCTTC. Encoded protein: CASSSPPTGNYGHTF.

The chain combines TRBV6-5 with TRBJ2-7; D is ambiguous. This CDR3 has 15 residues. Germline-derived CDR1 and CDR2 are MNHEY and SVGAGI. V lost 9 bases, J lost 7 bases, and 25 bases lay in between. The CDR3 coding sequence is TGTGCCAGAATTTACTCGAAGATTGTAGGTCCGGAGCAGTACTTC. Protein: CARIYSKIVGPEQYF.

This clonotype was counted at least ten times. The rearrangement joins TRBV16 to TRBJ2-5; the D gene is possibly TRBD2 (6 bases). This CDR3 has 16 residues. The germline V gene has CDR1 KGHSY and CDR2 FQNENV. Trimming left V 0 bases short and J 2 bases short, with 13 bases between. The CDR3 sequence is CASSQSGGAGQETQYF. The DNA for the CDR3 is TGTGCCAGCAGCCAATCCGGCGGCGCGGGGCAAGAGACCCAGTACTTC.

This clonotype was counted a few times. The V and J genes are TRBV5-1 and TRBJ1-5; D ambiguous. This CDR3 has 14 residues. From germline, CDR1 is SGHRS and CDR2 YFSETQ. The V and J ends lost 0 bases and 4 bases respectively, with 8 bases between them. CDR3 bases: TGCGCCAGCAGCTTGGAGGGTCCTAATCAGCCCCAGCATTTT. This gives the protein CASSLEGPNQPQHF.

This clonotype appeared many times. A read error may produce the germline difference seen at one junction end. This chain joins TRBV12-3 or TRBV12-4 and TRBJ2-7, with TRBD1 matching 7 bases. The CDR3 contains 13 residues. Written as DNA, the CDR3 is TGTGTCAGCAGAAGACAGGGATTAGGCGAGCAGTACTTC. Translated, it gives CVSRRQGLGEQYF.

This clonotype showed up many times. The chain carries TRBV11-2 and TRBJ2-3; a weak D match, TRBD1 (6 bases). Between the trimmed V and J ends, which lost 4 bases and 4 bases, there was a span of 15 bases. Per germline, CDR1 SGHAT and CDR2 FQNNGV. The CDR3 totals 15 residues. The CDR3 loop reads CASSSGVYMSDTQYF. The CDR3 nucleotides are TGTGCCAGCAGCTCAGGGGTGTATATGTCAGATACGCAGTATTTT.

This clonotype was detected ten times or more. V is TRBV6-2 or TRBV6-3 and J is TRBJ2-7; D gene ambiguous. This CDR3 has 12 residues. The germline gives CDR1 MNHEY, CDR2 SVGEGT. Trimming left V 4 bases short and J 4 bases short, with 8 bases between. The chain's CDR3 is CASSWEFYEQYF. CDR3 sequence (DNA): TGTGCCAGCAGTTGGGAATTTTACGAGCAGTACTTC.

This clonotype was counted many times. The V gene is TRBV5-1, the J gene TRBJ2-7, with 8 bases identical to TRBD2. Germline trimming cut 8 bases from V and 0 bases from J; bases unmatched to any gene: 10. The CDR3 has 15 amino acids. Per the germline V gene, CDR1 is SGHRS and CDR2 is YFSETQ. The CDR3 reads CASSITGGSSYEQYF. The CDR3 nucleotides read TGCGCCAGTTCAATTACGGGGGGGAGCTCCTACGAGCAGTACTTC.

The table lists this clonotype with many counts. This sequence joins TRBV20-1 and TRBJ1-2; TRBD1 matches 11 bases. Germline trimming cut 0 bases from V and 7 bases from J; bases unmatched to any gene: 7. The V gene's germline CDR1 is DFQATT and CDR2 SNEGSKA (reference sequence). This CDR3 has 15 residues. CDR3 sequence reads: CSARDMGTGGLGYTF. CDR3 DNA: TGCAGTGCTAGAGATATGGGGACAGGGGGGCTTGGCTACACCTTC.

This clonotype was seen a few times. V and J are TRBV3-1 and TRBJ2-7; D gene unclear. V lost 0 bases and J lost 2, with 8 bases in between. Germline V gives CDR1 LGHDT, CDR2 YNNKEL (reference sequence). This CDR3 is built from 14 residues. The DNA for the CDR3 is TGTGCCAGCAGCCAAGATGGCAGAACCTACGAGCAGTACTTC. Protein: CASSQDGRTYEQYF.

V and J are TRBV21-1 and TRBJ2-1; the listed D gene, TRBD1, was not tested against the DNA. TRBV21-1 is designated a pseudogene. The CDR3 runs 14 residues. Here the CDR3 DNA reads TGTGCCAGCAGCGCGGGACAGATCTACAATGAGCAGTTCTTC. Translating gives CASSAGQIYNEQFF.

Ten or more counts support this clonotype. The chain has TRBV5-1 and TRBJ2-7, with 7 bases aligning to TRBD2. With V trimmed by 4 bases and J by 2 bases, 9 bases remained unmatched. Germline lookup yields CDR1 SGHRS and CDR2 YFSETQ. This CDR3 region has 15 residues. The CDR3: CASSPDLGGTYEQYF. The CDR3, as DNA: TGCGCCAGCAGCCCGGACTTGGGGGGGACCTACGAGCAGTACTTC.

This clonotype occurred many times. The V call is TRBV6-2 or TRBV6-3, the J call TRBJ1-4; D is unresolved. Trimming pared 6 bases from V and 4 bases from J, leaving 9 bases between. Germline CDR1 is MNHEY and CDR2 is SVGEGT. CDR3 size: 13 residues. CDR3 DNA sequence: TGTGCCAGCAGACAATGGATTAATGAAAAACTGTTTTTT. Amino acids: CASRQWINEKLFF.

This clonotype was recorded many times. This chain connects TRBV5-1 to TRBJ2-2; D remains unclear. Germline V lookup: CDR1 SGHRS, CDR2 YFSETQ. With 0 bases removed from V and 1 base from J, the gap between germline ends came to 4 bases. The CDR3 contains 14 residues. The CDR3 here is CASSLVRNTGELFF. DNA of the CDR3: TGCGCCAGCAGCTTGGTCCGGAACACCGGGGAGCTGTTTTTT.

The V gene is TRBV5-1, the J gene TRBJ2-1; 7 bases are a match to TRBD2. The CDR3 extends over 14 amino acids. Looked up from germline, CDR1 is SGHRS and CDR2 is YFSETQ. V was pared by 3 bases and J by 4 bases, with 4 bases of the junction left unmatched. This CDR3 is CASSSSGAYNEQFF. The CDR3 DNA follows: TGCGCCAGCAGCTCCAGCGGGGCGTACAATGAGCAGTTCTTC.

This clonotype was found many times. The rearrangement uses TRBV11-2 and TRBJ1-1; no clear D gene. In germline, CDR1 is SGHAT, CDR2 FQNNGV. The CDR3 covers 14 residues. V lost 4 bases and J lost 0, with 9 bases in between. The CDR3, as DNA: TGTGCCAGCAGCTCCCAAATCTTGAACACTGAAGCTTTCTTT. Amino acids: CASSSQILNTEAFF.

This clonotype came up many times. The chain recombines TRBV25-1 with TRBJ2-2, with D possibly called TRBD1 or TRBD2 (5 bases each). Deletions cut 7 bases from V and 3 bases from J, with 18 bases between. The CDR3 runs to 16 residues. Germline CDR1 is MGHDK and CDR2 is SYGVNS. In DNA, the CDR3 is TGTGCCAGCACATCGGTTGAGGGGTCGGACACCGGGGAGCTGTTTTTT. Translated: CASTSVEGSDTGELFF. The complete variable domain, with remaining parts taken from reference TRBV25-1 and TRBJ2-2, reads EADIYQTPRYLVIGTGKKITLECSQTMGHDKMYWYQQDPGMELHLIHYSYGVNSTEKGDLSSESTVSRIRTEHFPLTLESARPSHTSQYLCASTSVEGSDTGELFFGEGSRLTVL.

This clonotype was seen ten or more times. The V and J genes are TRBV7-2 and TRBJ1-1, with a weak D call TRBD1 (6 bases). The V end lost 1 base, the J end lost 8 bases, and 14 bases lay between the germline ends. The CDR3 is 14 amino acids. CDR1 is SGHTA, CDR2 FQGNSA, per germline. The CDR3 here is CASSLVVRGAEAFF. The CDR3 nucleotides are TGTGCCAGCAGCTTAGTCGTCAGGGGCGCAGAAGCTTTCTTT.

This clonotype was detected a few times. CDR3 amino acids: CASSKGLQETQYF. The CDR3 DNA follows: TGTGCCAGCAGCAAGGGACTCCAAGAGACCCAGTACTTC. V is TRBV5-6 and J is TRBJ2-5; tentative D call: TRBD2 (6 bases). This CDR3 is built from 13 residues. Germline lookup yields CDR1 SGHDT and CDR2 YYEEEE. V was pared by 4 bases and J by 1 base, with 8 bases between.

This clonotype appeared many times. V gene TRBV5-1 combines with J gene TRBJ2-1; TRBD2 might be the D (6 bases). V was clipped by 1 base and J by 6 bases, with 11 bases between them. The germline V gene encodes CDR1 SGHRS and CDR2 YFSETQ. The CDR3 loop spans 14 amino acids. In DNA form, the CDR3 reads TGCGCCAGCAGCTTGAGGCTAGCGAGCAATGAGCAGTTCTTC. Amino acid sequence: CASSLRLASNEQFF.